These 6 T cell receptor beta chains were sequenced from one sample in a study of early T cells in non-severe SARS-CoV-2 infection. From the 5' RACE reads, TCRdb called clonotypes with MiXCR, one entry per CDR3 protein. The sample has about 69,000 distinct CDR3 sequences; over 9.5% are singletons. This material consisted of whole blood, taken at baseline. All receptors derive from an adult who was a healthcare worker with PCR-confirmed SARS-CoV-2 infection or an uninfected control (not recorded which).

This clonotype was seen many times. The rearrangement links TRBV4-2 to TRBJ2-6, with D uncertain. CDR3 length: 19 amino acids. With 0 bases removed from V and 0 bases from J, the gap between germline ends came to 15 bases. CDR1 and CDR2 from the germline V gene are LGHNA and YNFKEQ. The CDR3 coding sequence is TGTGCCAGCAGCCAAGATCTTTTGGATTTATTCTCTGGGGCCAACGTCCTGACTTTC. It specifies CASSQDLLDLFSGANVLTF.

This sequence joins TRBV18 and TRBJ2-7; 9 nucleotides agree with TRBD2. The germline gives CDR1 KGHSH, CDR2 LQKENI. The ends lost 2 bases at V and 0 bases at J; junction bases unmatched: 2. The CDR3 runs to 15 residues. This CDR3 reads CASSPEAGGSYEQYF. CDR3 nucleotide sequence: TGTGCCAGCTCACCAGAAGCGGGAGGCTCCTACGAGCAGTACTTC.

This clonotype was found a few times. The CDR3 here is CASSLGQGHQPQHF. The CDR3, as DNA: TGTGCCAGCAGCTTAGGACAGGGTCATCAGCCCCAGCATTTT. The chain has TRBV7-9 and TRBJ1-5; 7 nucleotides align to TRBD1. V lost 1 base and J lost 5; bases outside the gene matches: 2. Germline CDR1 is SEHNR and CDR2 is FQNEAQ (reference sequence). There are 14 residues in the CDR3.

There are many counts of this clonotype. The CDR3 is CASSLLTTDTQYF. CDR3 DNA: TGTGCCAGCTCCCTCCTTACCACAGATACGCAGTATTTT. The V and J genes are TRBV18 and TRBJ2-3; D unclear. The CDR3 length is 13 residues. The germline V gene encodes CDR1 KGHSH and CDR2 LQKENI. Trimming pared 6 bases from V and 2 bases from J, leaving 9 bases between.

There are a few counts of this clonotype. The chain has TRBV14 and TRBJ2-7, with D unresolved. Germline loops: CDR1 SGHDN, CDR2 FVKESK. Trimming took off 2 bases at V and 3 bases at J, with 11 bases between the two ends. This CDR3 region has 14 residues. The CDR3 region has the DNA TGTGCCAGCAGCCAATTTGGTCTCGGCTACGAGCAGTACTTC. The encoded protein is CASSQFGLGYEQYF.

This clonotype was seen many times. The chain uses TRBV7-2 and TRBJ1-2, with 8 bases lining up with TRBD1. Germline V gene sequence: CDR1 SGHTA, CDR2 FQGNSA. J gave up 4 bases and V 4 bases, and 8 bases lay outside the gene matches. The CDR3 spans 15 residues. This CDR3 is CASSYQGASSYGYTF. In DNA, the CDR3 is TGTGCCAGCAGCTATCAGGGGGCGTCGAGCTATGGCTACACCTTC.